This TCR beta chain was retrieved from a study of blood T cell repertoires in COVID-19. Background on the study: Specimens from acute and convalescent COVID-19 originated in the United States, Italy and Spain.

CDR1 is MGHDK and CDR2 is SYGVNS in the germline V gene. With V trimmed by 10 bases and J by 5 bases, 5 bases remained unmatched. This CDR3 is 11 amino acids long. One Seattle source followed patients from active infection through their disease course. Profiling relied on immunoSEQ multiplex PCR, and the TCRdb table lists in-frame clones only, not all of them. The sample lists some 300,000 clones, less than 90% occurring once. The sample consisted of peripheral blood. This chain uses TRBV25-1 with TRBJ2-7; 7 positions match TRBD2. This sequence originates from a woman in her sixties or seventies with COVID-19, enrolled during active disease. The CDR3 sequence: CATWGGNEQYF. The CDR3 bases are TGTGCCACTTGGGGGGGGAACGAGCAGTACTTC.